These T cell receptor beta chains were read from a single sample in a study of T cells in Graves' hyperthyroidism and ophthalmopathy. TCRdb reprocessed the multiplex PCR reads via MiXCR and lists one record per CDR3 protein. This table holds 490,000 or so distinct CDR3 sequences, 40% to 50% found once. Sequenced input: peripheral blood or thyroid tissue (not recorded which). These receptors came from an adult woman with Graves' disease, either hyperthyroidism or ophthalmopathy (not recorded which). Each CDR3 is given with its conserved first and last residue. The D gene is left open where the match is weak. Expanded clones get a size class; other rows say once, few or many, or leave the size out.

clone_size	j_call	d_call	v_call	cdr3_nt	cdr3_aa
many	TRBJ1-5	-	TRBV19	TGTGCCAGCCTGGGGCAGTTGAATCAGCCCCAGCATTTT	CASLGQLNQPQHF
-	TRBJ1-6	-	TRBV5-1	TGCGCCAGCAGAAGCGGGGATTCACCCCTCCACTTT	CASRSGDSPLHF
-	TRBJ1-2	TRBD1	TRBV20-1	TGCAGTGCGCGACAGGGGCGGGACACTTCCGGGGACGATGGCTGCACCTTC	CSARQGRDTSGDDGCTF
-	TRBJ1-2	TRBD1	TRBV4-3	TGCGCCAGCAGCCTAGACAGGGGGCGCGACTATGGCTACACCTTC	CASSLDRGRDYGYTF
-	TRBJ2-7	TRBD2	TRBV10-2	TGCGCCAGCAGTGAGTCGGGCCTAGCGGGAGCATCCTACGAGCAGTACTTC	CASSESGLAGASYEQYF
many	TRBJ2-5	-	TRBV7-6	TGTGCCAGCAGCTTAGCTGTTGGCGCGGGGGCCGGGGGGGAGACCCAGTACTTC	CASSLAVGAGAGGETQYF
few	TRBJ1-5	-	TRBV24-1	TGTGCCAGCTCACCAGAAAACCCAAATCAGCCCCAGCATTTT	CASSPENPNQPQHF
few	TRBJ2-5	TRBD1	TRBV2	TGTGCCAGTGAAGACAGGGGCGGGAAGACCCAGTACTTC	CASEDRGGKTQYF
-	TRBJ1-2	-	TRBV29-1	TGCAGCGTTGAAGACGGCCGGAGAGGGGGTGGCTACACCTTC	CSVEDGRRGGGYTF
-	TRBJ1-2	TRBD1	TRBV25-1	TGTGCTAGACCGACAGGGACCTATGGCTACACCTTC	CARPTGTYGYTF
-	TRBJ2-3	TRBD2	TRBV29-1	TGCAGCGCTTTACTAGCGGGAGGGGGCACAGATACGCAGTATTTT	CSALLAGGGTDTQYF
many	TRBJ2-7	TRBD2	TRBV29-1	TGCAGCGTTACTCATAGCGGGAGGGCCGACTACGAGCAGTACTTC	CSVTHSGRADYEQYF
-	TRBJ2-2	-	TRBV25-1	TGTGCCAGCAGTGATGCCTTTGGGGAGCTGTTTTTT	CASSDAFGELFF
-	TRBJ2-1	-	TRBV6-1	TGTGCCAGCAGGGGGCCAGAGGGGCTTAGCTCCTACAATGAGCAGTTCTTC	CASRGPEGLSSYNEQFF
-	TRBJ2-7	-	TRBV2	TGTGCCAGTAGTATACGGGGGAATTACTACGAGCAGTACTTC	CASSIRGNYYEQYF
-	TRBJ1-1	-	TRBV20-1	TGCAGTGCTCCCGGCTGGCAGGGCAACACTGAAGCTTTCTTT	CSAPGWQGNTEAFF
few	TRBJ1-2	-	TRBV27	TGTGCCAGCAGTTACACCGGGACTAACTATGGCTACACCTTC	CASSYTGTNYGYTF
-	TRBJ1-4	-	TRBV7-9	TGTGCCAGCAGCTTAGGGGCCGACAACAGGGTCGAAAAACTGTTTTTT	CASSLGADNRVEKLFF
-	TRBJ2-7	TRBD1	TRBV10-3	TGTGCCATCAGTGGAGGAGGACAGGGTAACGAGCAGTACTTC	CAISGGGQGNEQYF
-	TRBJ2-5	TRBD2	TRBV6-5	TGTGCCAGCAGTTACGGGGGGGGTCGGGAGACCCAGTACTTC	CASSYGGGRETQYF
-	TRBJ1-6	TRBD1	TRBV10-3	TGTGCCATCAGGGACAGGGAGCACAACGTCGATTCACCCCTCCACTTT	CAIRDREHNVDSPLHF
few	TRBJ2-7	-	TRBV2	TGTGCCAGCAGTGAAGGGCTCGGGGAGACCTACGAGCAGTACTTC	CASSEGLGETYEQYF
medium-sized	TRBJ1-1	-	TRBV7-9	TGTGCCAGCAGCTTCGAGGGGATTGGCACTGAAGCTTTCTTT	CASSFEGIGTEAFF